This T cell receptor (beta chain) was found in a study of blood T cell repertoires in COVID-19. Study overall: From the United States, Italy and Spain came samples of acute and convalescent COVID-19. The cDNA or gDNA used as material had been derived from T cells, B-cell-depleted T cells, or PBMCs.

In the authors' methods: For nucleated cells, counts were estimated from reference gene primer amplification. Profiled with immunoSEQ multiplex PCR; TCRdb holds only in-frame clones, not every one. V and J calls and clone size are copied from that table; D and trimming were computed from the DNA. The sample shows 45,000 to 70,000 clones, more than 75% of them seen only once. Sequencing was performed on peripheral blood. The TCR sequence derives from an elderly woman with acute or convalescent COVID-19.

The CDR3 here is CASSSAGVGNTIYF. The CDR3 DNA reads TGCGCCAGCAGCTCGGCAGGGGTCGGAAACACCATATATTTT. This chain connects TRBV5-1 to TRBJ1-3; tentatively, D is TRBD1 (6 bases). Deletions cut 3 bases from V and 4 bases from J, with 11 bases between. The CDR3 extends over 14 amino acids. In germline, CDR1 is SGHRS, CDR2 YFSETQ.